Included here is one T cell receptor beta chain sequence, with context. Original processing methods: Scientists estimated how many nucleated cells there were by amplifying reference gene primers. Clones were sequenced by immunoSEQ multiplex PCR, and TCRdb holds only the in-frame ones, with some missing. The DNA gave D and trimming, while V, J and clone size come from that table. The repertoire consists of approximately 130,000 clones, with approximately 85% occurring once and the leading ten covering around 13%. The sample belongs to a study of blood T cell repertoires in COVID-19. On the study more broadly: Samples came from the United States, Italy and Spain, spanning acute and convalescent COVID-19.

The CDR3 consists of 21 residues. Sequencing used peripheral blood. The chain carries TRBV21-1 and TRBJ1-1; no DNA check was done on the table's D call, TRBD1. TRBV21-1 is listed as a pseudogene. The TCR originated in a human donor in a cohort sampled during active COVID-19. The CDR3 DNA follows: TGTGCCAGCAGCAAAGTGGGGATAGGAGGACAGGGGAAGAAAGGGGGCACTGAAGCTTTCTTT. Residues: CASSKVGIGGQGKKGGTEAFF.